The 14 T cell receptor beta chains below all came from one sample that was sequenced in a study of blood T cell repertoires in COVID-19. Measured with immunoSEQ multiplex PCR; TCRdb has only the in-frame clones, and not every one. The sample lists roughly 200,000 clones, 70% to 90% seen once, with 20% to 25% in the top ten. Input material: peripheral blood. Receptors were obtained from a man aged 55 to 69 with active or convalescent COVID-19.

The V call is TRBV12-3 or TRBV12-4, the J call TRBJ1-1; the match to TRBD1 covers 7 bases. V lost 5 bases and J lost 9; bases outside the gene matches: 9. The CDR3 covers 13 residues. The CDR3 region has the DNA TGTGCCAGCAGTCCCCGGACAGGCGGTAAAGCTTTCTTT. This translates into CASSPRTGGKAFF.

Turning to this clone: One junction end does not reproduce the germline sequence, and a read error may be involved. This chain links TRBV15 with TRBJ1-5; D uncertain. From germline, CDR1 is LNHNV and CDR2 YYDKDF (reference sequence). This CDR3 contains 13 residues. Here the CDR3 DNA reads TGTGCCACCAGCAGAGATCGACCTCAGGCCCAGCATTTT. It specifies CATSRDRPQAQHF.

The chain carries TRBV14 and TRBJ1-2; 7 bases align to TRBD1. This CDR3 has 15 residues. Germline V gene sequence: CDR1 SGHDN, CDR2 FVKESK. The V gene end was trimmed by 4 bases and the J gene end by 8 bases; junction bases not matched to a gene: 13. CDR3 in DNA: TGTGCCAGCAGCCGTGATTTGACAGGGTTAGGGGGCTACACCTTC. Its protein is CASSRDLTGLGGYTF.

This clone appeared a few times. Written as DNA, the CDR3 is TGTGCCAGCAGTGATCCGGCAGGGCGCACTGCTGTCCCCCTCCACTTT. Protein: CASSDPAGRTAVPLHF. V usage is TRBV2 and J usage is TRBJ1-6, with D possibly being TRBD1 (5 bases). V lost 3 bases and J lost 13, with 22 bases in between. Per germline, CDR1 SNHLY and CDR2 FYNNEI. This CDR3 has 16 amino acids.

The rearrangement uses TRBV19 and TRBJ2-3; 8 nucleotides line up with TRBD2. The CDR3 loop spans 13 amino acids. The V segment lost 4 bases and the J segment 5 bases; nucleotides outside the gene matches: 2. Germline-derived CDR1 and CDR2 are LNHDA and SQIVND (reference sequence). CDR3 sequence: CASSTAGGDTQYF. In DNA form, the CDR3 reads TGTGCCAGTAGTACCGCGGGGGGAGATACGCAGTATTTT.

V usage is TRBV20-1 and J usage is TRBJ2-7; 8 bases fit TRBD2. The CDR3 loop spans 16 amino acids. The trim removed 3 bases at V and 4 bases at J, leaving 14 bases unmatched. Germline V gene data show CDR1 as DFQATT and CDR2 as SNEGSKA (reference sequence). The DNA for the CDR3 is TGCAGTGCTAGTATACCCGAGAATAGCGGGATTTACGAGCAGTACTTC. This sequence encodes CSASIPENSGIYEQYF.

The chain employs TRBV3-1 (or the pseudogene TRBV3-2) and TRBJ2-5; 10 bases are a match to TRBD2. The junction had 6 bases not matched to a gene; V was cut back by 3 bases and J by 5 bases. Germline lookup yields CDR1 LGHDT and CDR2 YNNKEL (reference sequence). This CDR3 has 15 residues. CDR3 residues: CASSHQRGGQETQYF. The CDR3 DNA sequence: TGTGCCAGCAGCCACCAGCGGGGGGGACAGGAGACCCAGTACTTC.

The V call is TRBV5-1, the J call TRBJ1-4, with D possibly matching TRBD1 (6 bases). The germline gives CDR1 SGHRS, CDR2 YFSETQ. Trimming pared 0 bases from V and 0 bases from J, leaving 9 bases between. This CDR3 is built from 16 residues. The DNA of the CDR3 is TGCGCCAGCAGCTTGGGACAGGCGACAACTAATGAAAAACTGTTTTTT. Translating it yields CASSLGQATTNEKLFF.

Worth noting for this clone: Other DNA sequences in the sample encode the same CDR3. The chain carries TRBV6-5 and TRBJ1-2, with 8 bases lining up with TRBD1. The CDR3 sequence is 13 residues long. Germline CDR1 MNHEY, CDR2 SVGAGI. The junction had 3 bases not matched to a gene; V was cut back by 6 bases and J by 3 bases. This CDR3 reads CASRTDRDYGYTF. The DNA for the CDR3 is TGTGCCAGCAGAACGGACAGGGACTATGGCTACACCTTC.

For the CDR3, the DNA is TGCGCCAGCAGCCCCGGGACAGCTAGCACAGATACGCAGTATTTT. It translates to CASSPGTASTDTQYF. The J gene is TRBJ2-3, the V gene TRBV5-1; 7 bases are a match to TRBD1. The CDR3 covers 15 residues. V trimming: 4 bases; J trimming: 0 bases; junction bases outside the gene matches: 5. Looked up from germline, CDR1 is SGHRS and CDR2 is YFSETQ.

The V and J genes are TRBV20-1 and TRBJ1-1; perhaps TRBD1 as D (6 bases). There are 10 residues in the CDR3. Trimming removed 3 bases from V and 11 bases from J, with 10 bases in between. The V gene's germline CDR1 is DFQATT and CDR2 SNEGSKA (reference sequence). CDR3 protein: CSARTGEAFF. The CDR3 DNA is TGCAGTGCTAGGACAGGCGAGGCTTTCTTT.

In this sample, this clone turned up a few times. The chain uses TRBV7-3 and TRBJ2-7; 10 bases align to TRBD2. The CDR3 consists of 16 residues. Looked up from germline, CDR1 is SGHTA and CDR2 is FQGTGA. Trimming removed 5 bases from V and 6 bases from J; junction bases left unmatched: 13. The CDR3 spells CASSPTPTSGLAEQYF. The CDR3 region has the DNA TGTGCCAGCAGCCCGACCCCGACTAGCGGGCTTGCCGAGCAGTACTTC.

The chain links TRBV11-3 to TRBJ2-7; D is possibly TRBD1 (5 bases). V dropped 5 bases and J dropped 2 bases, with 10 bases sitting between them. Germline lookup yields CDR1 SGHNT and CDR2 YENEEA. The CDR3 consists of 13 residues. The CDR3 DNA follows: TGTGCCAGCAGCCCAACAGGAGCCTACGAGCAGTACTTC. Translated: CASSPTGAYEQYF.

This clone is a singleton in its sample. The chain employs TRBV11-2 and TRBJ1-2; D gene unclear. CDR3 size: 14 residues. Germline V gene lookup returns CDR1 SGHAT and CDR2 FQNNGV. The ends were cut back, 4 bases at V and 2 bases at J, with 11 bases in the middle. The CDR3 DNA reads TGTGCCAGCAGCTCGAGACTGGCGAACTATGGCTACACCTTC. Its protein is CASSSRLANYGYTF.